The sequence of this T cell receptor (beta chain) was determined in a study of T-cell memory formation after mild COVID-19. Notes on the study in general: Second-wave clones peaking on day 37 lacked confirmed SARS-CoV-2 specificity. Memory sampled before infection contained some responding clones, suggesting cross-reactive memory joined.

TCRdb independently ran MiXCR on the 5' RACE reads; one entry per CDR3 protein. The table includes 550,000 to 700,000 distinct CDR3 sequences, about a sixth detected once. Turning to this clonotype: Its antigen is still unknown.

CDR3 length: 15 residues. V was trimmed by 0 bases and J by 1 base, leaving 12 bases between them. Germline V gene sequence: CDR1 DFQATT, CDR2 SNEGSKA (reference sequence). J is TRBJ1-1 and V is TRBV20-1; possibly TRBD1 for D (5 bases). The clonotype comes from an adult woman who had mild COVID-19 (a few samples of this study predate the infection). Cell type and time point are not known. Sequencing was done on a sample of PBMCs or a T cell subset sorted from them (not recorded which). DNA of the CDR3: TGCAGTGCTAGAGATCTCTATGGGACGAACACTGAAGCTTTCTTT. This encodes CSARDLYGTNTEAFF.